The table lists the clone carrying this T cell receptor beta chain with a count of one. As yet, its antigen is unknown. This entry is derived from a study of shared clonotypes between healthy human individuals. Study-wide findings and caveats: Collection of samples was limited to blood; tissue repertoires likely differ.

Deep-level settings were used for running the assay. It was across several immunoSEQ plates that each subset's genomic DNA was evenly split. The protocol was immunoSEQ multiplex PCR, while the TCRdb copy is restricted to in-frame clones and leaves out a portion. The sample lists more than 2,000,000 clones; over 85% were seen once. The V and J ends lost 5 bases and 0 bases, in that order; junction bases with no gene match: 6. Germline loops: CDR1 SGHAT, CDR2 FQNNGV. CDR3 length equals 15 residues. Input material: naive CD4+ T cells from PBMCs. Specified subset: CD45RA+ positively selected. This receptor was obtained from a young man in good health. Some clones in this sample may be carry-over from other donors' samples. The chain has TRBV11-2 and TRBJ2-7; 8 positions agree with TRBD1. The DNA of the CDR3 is TGTGCCAGCAGCCAGGGACAGGTACCCTCCTACGAGCAGTACTTC. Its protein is CASSQGQVPSYEQYF.